These 24 T cell receptor beta chains came from one sample sequenced in a study of control samples from healthy donors and cancer patients. Generated by immunoSEQ multiplex PCR, the TCRdb table keeps only in-frame clones and is missing some. The table lists tens of thousands of clones, roughly 91% of them singletons. The sequenced sample was blood. The receptors come from a young man in good health.

The chain carries TRBV29-1 and TRBJ1-1; D gene uncertain. The CDR3 length is 14 residues. In germline, CDR1 is SQVTM, CDR2 ANQGSEA. The V gene lost 2 bases and the J gene lost 0 bases, with 10 bases spanning the gap. Here the CDR3 DNA reads TGCAGCGTTGAACCGCACGGGCTGAACACTGAAGCTTTCTTT. This codes for CSVEPHGLNTEAFF.

The V call is TRBV15, the J call TRBJ1-2, with 9 bases aligning to TRBD1. Germline CDR1 reads LNHNV; CDR2 reads YYDKDF (reference sequence). With 8 bases clipped from V and 7 bases from J, the junction kept 5 bases outside the gene matches. The CDR3 consists of 12 residues. CDR3 DNA sequence: TGTGCCACCGAGGGACAGGGCATTGGCTACACCTTC. Its translation is CATEGQGIGYTF. Full variable domain (remainder filled in from reference TRBV15 and TRBJ1-2): DAMVIQNPRYQVTQFGKPVTLSCSQTLNHNVMYWYQQKSSQAPKLLFHYYDKDFNNEADTPDNFQSRRPNTSFCFLDIRSPGLGDTAMYLCATEGQGIGYTFGSGTRLTVV.

The chain has TRBV5-1 and TRBJ2-1, with D possibly matching TRBD2 (5 bases). This CDR3 spans 17 amino acids. Germline CDR1 SGHRS, CDR2 YFSETQ. Trimming removed 0 bases from V and 0 bases from J, with 13 bases in between. As DNA, the CDR3 is TGCGCCAGCAGCTTGGCCGAGGGCCCCAGCTCCTACAATGAGCAGTTCTTC. It encodes CASSLAEGPSSYNEQFF.

The rearrangement links TRBV7-2 to TRBJ2-5, with D maybe TRBD2 (6 bases). The length of the CDR3 is 15 residues. Trimming removed 5 bases from V and 2 bases from J, with 15 bases in between. Germline V lookup: CDR1 SGHTA, CDR2 FQGNSA. In nucleotides, the CDR3 is TGTGCCAGCAGCCCCGCTTGGCGGGAACAAGAGACCCAGTACTTC. It specifies CASSPAWREQETQYF.

CDR3 amino acids: CASSQDRGGIDEQFF. The CDR3 DNA reads as TGCGCCAGCAGCCAAGATCGGGGGGGAATCGATGAGCAGTTCTTC. The chain carries TRBV4-1 and TRBJ2-1; 8 bases are shared with TRBD2. After removal of 0 bases from V and 8 bases from J, the junction contained 6 bases not matched to a gene. The length of the CDR3 is 15 residues. CDR1 is MGHRA and CDR2 is YSYEKL in the germline V gene.

This chain joins TRBV5-1 and TRBJ1-6; the D is unclear. CDR1 SGHRS and CDR2 YFSETQ come from the germline V gene. Trimming stripped 4 bases from V and 3 bases from J, with 14 bases between. The CDR3 contains 16 residues. CDR3 sequence reads: CASSTRSEGYNSPLHF. In DNA form, the CDR3 reads TGCGCCAGCAGCACGCGGTCGGAGGGCTATAATTCACCCCTCCACTTT.

The CDR3 is CASRPSGGDTGELFF. The CDR3 DNA reads as TGTGCCAGCAGACCTAGCGGTGGGGACACCGGGGAGCTGTTTTTT. V is TRBV2 and J is TRBJ2-2; 7 bases fit TRBD2. Trimming took 6 bases from V and 3 from J; bases not matched to a gene: 7. The CDR3 length is 15 residues. Germline CDR1 SNHLY, CDR2 FYNNEI. Full variable domain (missing parts from reference TRBV2 and TRBJ2-2): EPEVTQTPSHQVTQMGQEVILRCVPISNHLYFYWYRQILGQKVEFLVSFYNNEISEKSEIFDDQFSVERPDGSNFTLKIRSTKLEDSAMYFCASRPSGGDTGELFFGEGSRLTVL.

The genes are TRBV4-2 and TRBJ1-5; weak D call: TRBD1 (5 bases). V lost 0 bases, J lost 1 base, and 16 bases lay in between. CDR3 length: 18 residues. The V gene's germline CDR1 is LGHNA and CDR2 YNFKEQ. The CDR3 loop reads CASSQDRGGGGSNQPQHF. DNA for the CDR3: TGTGCCAGCAGCCAAGATCGTGGGGGTGGGGGGAGCAATCAGCCCCAGCATTTT.

This clone was recorded only once. V usage is TRBV10-3 and J usage is TRBJ2-7, with 9 bases lining up with TRBD1. J was trimmed by 2 bases and V by 2 bases; bases with no gene match: 1. This CDR3 contains 14 residues. CDR1 and CDR2 (germline): ENHRY, SYGVKD. The DNA of the CDR3 is TGTGCCATCAGTGAGAGACAGGGGGCCTACGAGCAGTACTTC. It yields the protein CAISERQGAYEQYF.

This clone was recorded a few times. The rearrangement uses TRBV7-2 and TRBJ2-1; D remains ambiguous. The V end lost 6 bases, the J end lost 7 bases, and 16 bases lay between the germline ends. CDR3 length equals 14 residues. The germline CDR1 and CDR2 sequences are SGHTA and FQGNSA. The DNA of the CDR3 is TGTGCCAGCAGTTCTAGGGCTGGTAGGAATGAGCAGTTCTTC. Protein: CASSSRAGRNEQFF. Combining the CDR3 with reference TRBV7-2 and TRBJ2-1 gives the whole variable domain GAGVSQSPSNKVTEKGKDVELRCDPISGHTALYWYRQSLGQGLEFLIYFQGNSAPDKSGLPSDRFSAERTGGSVSTLTIQRTQQEDSAVYLCASSSRAGRNEQFFGPGTRLTVL.

The CDR3, as DNA: TGTGCCAGCGGCATCCAAGACACTGAAGCTTTCTTT. It encodes CASGIQDTEAFF. The rearrangement links TRBV7-9 to TRBJ1-1; unclear D gene. There are 12 residues in the CDR3. Between the trimmed V and J ends, which lost 8 bases and 3 bases, there was a span of 10 bases. Germline loops: CDR1 SEHNR, CDR2 FQNEAQ (reference sequence).

The chain recombines TRBV30 with TRBJ1-2; 7 bases are shared with TRBD1. V was pared by 8 bases and J by 2 bases, with 11 bases of the junction left unmatched. The germline V gene encodes CDR1 GTSNPN and CDR2 SVGIG (reference sequence). The CDR3 is 14 residues long. The CDR3 sequence: CAPPGGAANYGYTF. CDR3 bases: TGTGCCCCCCCAGGGGGGGCGGCAAACTATGGCTACACCTTC.

This chain joins TRBV7-9 and TRBJ1-4; no clear D gene. Between the trimmed V and J ends, which lost 6 bases and 6 bases, there was a span of 17 bases. The CDR3 is 15 residues long. The V gene's germline CDR1 is SEHNR and CDR2 FQNEAQ (reference sequence). The CDR3 sequence: CASSGWGGSDEKLFF. CDR3 nucleotide sequence: TGTGCCAGCAGTGGATGGGGTGGGTCTGATGAAAAACTGTTTTTT.

This chain connects TRBV3-1 (or the pseudogene TRBV3-2) to TRBJ1-1; tentatively, D is TRBD1 (6 bases). Germline CDR1 and CDR2: LGHDT and YNNKEL (reference sequence). Trimming cost V 3 bases and J 5 bases, with 13 bases left between them. The CDR3 is made up of 14 amino acids. The CDR3 sequence: CASSQTGLGTEAFF. The CDR3 nucleotides read TGTGCCAGCAGCCAGACAGGCCTGGGGACTGAAGCTTTCTTT.

The chain combines TRBV19 with TRBJ2-7, with D tentatively TRBD1 (5 bases). This CDR3 comprises 16 residues. V was clipped by 4 bases and J by 3 bases, with 19 bases between them. Germline lookup yields CDR1 LNHDA and CDR2 SQIVND (reference sequence). CDR3 sequence reads: CASSKADRQFGYEQYF. Here the CDR3 DNA reads TGTGCCAGTAGTAAGGCCGACCGACAGTTTGGCTACGAGCAGTACTTC.

The V and J genes are TRBV2 and TRBJ1-2; maybe TRBD1 (5 bases). The ends were cut back, 4 bases at V and 5 bases at J, with 8 bases in the middle. The CDR3 covers 12 residues. CDR1 SNHLY and CDR2 FYNNEI come from the germline V gene. Here the CDR3 reads CASSGGTYGYTF. The CDR3 DNA sequence: TGTGCCAGCAGTGGCGGGACTTATGGCTACACCTTC.

V gene TRBV14 combines with J gene TRBJ2-5; 8 bases map to TRBD2. Germline CDR1 SGHDN, CDR2 FVKESK. The V segment lost 1 base and the J segment 5 bases; nucleotides outside the gene matches: 12. The CDR3 runs to 17 residues. The CDR3 spells CASSQGLFSGSRETQYF. The CDR3 DNA is TGTGCCAGCAGCCAAGGCTTGTTCAGCGGGAGTCGGGAGACCCAGTACTTC.

The chain carries TRBV14 and TRBJ2-7; D not resolved. Germline CDR1 is SGHDN and CDR2 is FVKESK. The CDR3 loop spans 15 amino acids. V lost 2 bases and J lost 2, with 13 bases in between. CDR3 protein: CASSQSGRKAYEQYF. Written as DNA, the CDR3 is TGTGCCAGCAGCCAAAGTGGCAGGAAAGCCTACGAGCAGTACTTC.

The V call is TRBV6-2 or TRBV6-3, the J call TRBJ2-3, with D possibly being TRBD1 (6 bases). Germline V gives CDR1 MNHEY, CDR2 SVGEGT. Deletions cut 6 bases from V and 2 bases from J, with 15 bases between. The CDR3 extends over 15 amino acids. The CDR3, as DNA: TGTGCCAGCAGACCTTGGACAGCCCTCACAGATACGCAGTATTTT. Amino acids: CASRPWTALTDTQYF.

The chain links TRBV12-3 or TRBV12-4 to TRBJ1-2; 7 nucleotides line up with TRBD1. The CDR3 has 13 residues. With V trimmed by 10 bases and J by 6 bases, 11 bases remained unmatched. This CDR3 is CATNRQGLHGYTF. The CDR3 DNA sequence: TGTGCCACCAACCGACAGGGACTACATGGCTACACCTTC.

CDR3 sequence: CASSLWGNEQFF. Here the CDR3 DNA reads TGTGCCAGCAGCTTATGGGGAAATGAGCAGTTCTTC. V usage is TRBV7-2 and J usage is TRBJ2-1; D ambiguous. The V gene lost 2 bases and the J gene lost 7 bases, with 6 bases spanning the gap. Germline loops: CDR1 SGHTA, CDR2 FQGNSA. This CDR3 region has 12 residues.

This chain joins TRBV18 and TRBJ2-7; 8 bases align to TRBD1. J gave up 3 bases and V 3 bases, and 10 bases lay outside the gene matches. This CDR3 has 16 amino acids. Germline V gene data show CDR1 as KGHSH and CDR2 as LQKENI. The CDR3 spells CASSPQIGQGDYEQYF. DNA for the CDR3: TGTGCCAGCTCACCTCAGATAGGACAGGGAGACTACGAGCAGTACTTC. Together with reference TRBV18 and TRBJ2-7, the CDR3 gives the full variable domain: NAGVMQNPRHLVRRRGQEARLRCSPMKGHSHVYWYRQLPEEGLKFMVYLQKENIIDESGMPKERFSAEFPKEGPSILRIQQVVRGDSAAYFCASSPQIGQGDYEQYFGPGTRLTVT.

J is TRBJ1-1 and V is TRBV6-5, with D possibly being TRBD1 (5 bases). The germline V gene encodes CDR1 MNHEY and CDR2 SVGAGI. This CDR3 has 12 residues. Deletions cut 5 bases from V and 4 bases from J, with 8 bases between. DNA of the CDR3: TGTGCCAGCAGTACCGACAGCACTGAAGCTTTCTTT. It codes for CASSTDSTEAFF.

This clone was found once. The chain links TRBV6-5 to TRBJ1-6, with D maybe TRBD1 (5 bases). V dropped 0 bases and J dropped 6 bases, with 9 bases sitting between them. The CDR3 consists of 15 residues. CDR1 and CDR2 (germline): MNHEY, SVGAGI. DNA of the CDR3: TGTGCCAGCAGTTACTCTGGGACGTTTAATTCACCCCTCCACTTT. Translated: CASSYSGTFNSPLHF.